A selection of T cell receptor beta chains follows, all from one sample in a study of cytomegalovirus exposure and HLA in healthy donors. Clones were sequenced by immunoSEQ multiplex PCR, and TCRdb holds only the in-frame ones, with some missing. The repertoire holds about 78,000 clones, with approximately 77% as singletons. Sequencing input: PBMCs. These receptors were collected from a woman between 35 and 50 years old in good health and CMV-seropositive. Each CDR3 is given with its conserved first and last residue. A D gene is named only where the DNA matches it firmly. The listing skips clone size in some rows; elsewhere it reads once, few, many or a size class.

d_gene: TRBD2
j_gene: TRBJ2-2
abundance: once
v_gene: TRBV5-4
CDR3nt: TGTGCCAGCACTGTGACTAGCGGGAGAGCGAACACCGGGGAGCTGTTTTTT
CDR3aa: CASTVTSGRANTGELFF

d_gene: TRBD2
j_gene: TRBJ2-5
abundance: .
v_gene: TRBV6-5
CDR3nt: TGTGCCAGCAGTTCACGAGGAGCGGGAGGTCAGGGGACCCAGTACTTC
CDR3aa: CASSSRGAGGQGTQYF

d_gene: .
j_gene: TRBJ1-1
abundance: few
v_gene: TRBV6-1
CDR3nt: TGTGCCAGCAGTGGGACAGTGAACACTGAAGCTTTCTTT
CDR3aa: CASSGTVNTEAFF

d_gene: .
j_gene: TRBJ1-5
abundance: once
v_gene: TRBV18
CDR3nt: TGTGCCAGCTCACCATTCACTGATCAGCCCCAGCATTTT
CDR3aa: CASSPFTDQPQHF

d_gene: .
j_gene: TRBJ1-1
abundance: .
v_gene: TRBV4-1
CDR3nt: TGCGCCAGCAGCCGAGCCGGGACTGAAACGAACACTGAAGCTTTCTTT
CDR3aa: CASSRAGTETNTEAFF

d_gene: .
j_gene: TRBJ2-1
abundance: .
v_gene: TRBV9
CDR3nt: TGTGCCAGCAGCGTCACGGGGATTGAGCAGTTCTTC
CDR3aa: CASSVTGIEQFF

d_gene: .
j_gene: TRBJ1-1
abundance: few
v_gene: TRBV4-1
CDR3nt: TGCGCCAGCAGCCAACGCCGCCACTCGATGAGTCAGGGGAACACTGAAGCTTTCTTT
CDR3aa: CASSQRRHSMSQGNTEAFF

d_gene: TRBD1
j_gene: TRBJ2-5
abundance: .
v_gene: TRBV27
CDR3nt: TGTGCCAGCAGTCTAAGACAGGGCCCAGAGACCCAGTACTTC
CDR3aa: CASSLRQGPETQYF

d_gene: .
j_gene: TRBJ1-1
abundance: .
v_gene: TRBV27
CDR3nt: TGTGCCAGCAGTTTGGGGGGTGCGACCACTGAAGCTTTCTTT
CDR3aa: CASSLGGATTEAFF

d_gene: .
j_gene: TRBJ1-1
abundance: .
v_gene: TRBV18
CDR3nt: TGTGCCAGCTCATCCACGGTGAACACTGAAGCTTTCTTT
CDR3aa: CASSSTVNTEAFF

d_gene: .
j_gene: TRBJ2-7
abundance: .
v_gene: TRBV14
CDR3nt: TGTGCCAGCAGCCAAGTCAGGGAAGCTGCCTACGAGCAGTACTTC
CDR3aa: CASSQVREAAYEQYF

d_gene: .
j_gene: TRBJ2-3
abundance: .
v_gene: TRBV5-7
CDR3nt: TGTGCCAGCAGCTTGGCCTCGGCGGGTGAAACAGATACGCAGTATTTT
CDR3aa: CASSLASAGETDTQYF

d_gene: TRBD1
j_gene: TRBJ2-2
abundance: .
v_gene: TRBV18
CDR3nt: TGTGCCAGCTCACCCGACAGGGGGCCCGGGGAGCTGTTTTTT
CDR3aa: CASSPDRGPGELFF

d_gene: .
j_gene: TRBJ2-5
abundance: .
v_gene: TRBV7-2
CDR3nt: TGTGCCAGCAGCTTAGGGGACTTCCAAGAGACCCAGTACTTC
CDR3aa: CASSLGDFQETQYF

d_gene: TRBD1
j_gene: TRBJ2-7
abundance: .
v_gene: TRBV27
CDR3nt: TGTGCCAGCAGTTTCTGGGACAGGGGATACGAGCAGTACTTC
CDR3aa: CASSFWDRGYEQYF

d_gene: TRBD1
j_gene: TRBJ2-4
abundance: .
v_gene: TRBV7-9
CDR3nt: TGTGCCAGCAGCCCAACGGGACAGGGGGTTGTTCAGTACTTC
CDR3aa: CASSPTGQGVVQYF

d_gene: .
j_gene: TRBJ2-1
abundance: once
v_gene: TRBV27
CDR3nt: TGTGCCAGCTCCCTCATCGGCGGGTATGAGCAGTTCTTC
CDR3aa: CASSLIGGYEQFF

d_gene: .
j_gene: TRBJ1-5
abundance: few
v_gene: TRBV6-1
CDR3nt: TGTGCCAGCAGCCCAGGGACTGGTCAGCCCCAGCATTTT
CDR3aa: CASSPGTGQPQHF

d_gene: TRBD1
j_gene: TRBJ1-4
abundance: few
v_gene: TRBV30
CDR3nt: TGTGCCTGGACAGGGGGAGATGGTGAAAAACTGTTTTTT
CDR3aa: CAWTGGDGEKLFF

d_gene: .
j_gene: TRBJ1-3
abundance: few
v_gene: TRBV28
CDR3nt: TGTGCCAGCAGAACCGGGGGTGCCTCTGGAAACACCATATATTTT
CDR3aa: CASRTGGASGNTIYF

d_gene: .
j_gene: TRBJ2-1
abundance: .
v_gene: TRBV7-2
CDR3nt: TGTGCCAGCAGCCAGATACGGGGGAGCTCCTACAATGAGCAGTTCTTC
CDR3aa: CASSQIRGSSYNEQFF

d_gene: .
j_gene: TRBJ2-5
abundance: .
v_gene: TRBV28
CDR3nt: TGTGCCAGCCTCACACAGGGTTCGGTTGGGACCCAGTACTTC
CDR3aa: CASLTQGSVGTQYF

d_gene: TRBD1
j_gene: TRBJ1-1
abundance: .
v_gene: TRBV5-1
CDR3nt: TGCGCCAGCAGCTTGATGGCGGGGACAGGGACGACTGAAGCTTTCTTT
CDR3aa: CASSLMAGTGTTEAFF

d_gene: TRBD1
j_gene: TRBJ2-7
abundance: .
v_gene: TRBV6-1
CDR3nt: TGTGCCAGCAGTGATCTCCGGGACAGGGAGCAGTACTTC
CDR3aa: CASSDLRDREQYF

d_gene: TRBD1
j_gene: TRBJ1-2
abundance: .
v_gene: TRBV5-1
CDR3nt: TGCGCCAGCAGCTTGAATCCGGGACAGGGGGCTGGTGGCTACACCTTC
CDR3aa: CASSLNPGQGAGGYTF

d_gene: TRBD2
j_gene: TRBJ2-3
abundance: once
v_gene: TRBV10-1
CDR3nt: TGCGCCAGCAGTGCGTCTCCCTTTGTAGCGGGACCCGCGAAGGACGCAGATACGCAGTATTTT
CDR3aa: CASSASPFVAGPAKDADTQYF

d_gene: .
j_gene: TRBJ2-2
abundance: .
v_gene: TRBV19
CDR3nt: TGTGCCAGTAGTATCTGGCCCCGGGAGCTGTTTTTT
CDR3aa: CASSIWPRELFF

d_gene: .
j_gene: TRBJ2-3
abundance: .
v_gene: TRBV30
CDR3nt: TGTGCCTCTCGAGGTGGTGGAGATACGCAGTATTTT
CDR3aa: CASRGGGDTQYF

d_gene: .
j_gene: TRBJ2-7
abundance: .
v_gene: TRBV18
CDR3nt: TGTGCCAGCTCCCCCGGCGGGGACCTAAGCTACGAGCAGTACTTC
CDR3aa: CASSPGGDLSYEQYF

d_gene: .
j_gene: TRBJ2-7
abundance: .
v_gene: TRBV7-6
CDR3nt: TGTGCCAGCAGCTTAGCGCGGCAGGACTACTACGAGCAGTACTTC
CDR3aa: CASSLARQDYYEQYF

d_gene: TRBD2
j_gene: TRBJ2-1
abundance: .
v_gene: TRBV19
CDR3nt: TGTGCCAGTAGTATAATTACTAGCGGATTATACAATGAGCAGTTCTTC
CDR3aa: CASSIITSGLYNEQFF

d_gene: .
j_gene: TRBJ2-2
abundance: few
v_gene: TRBV15
CDR3nt: TGTGCCACCACTCCCGGGGAGTGGAACACCGGGGAGCTGTTTTTT
CDR3aa: CATTPGEWNTGELFF

d_gene: TRBD1
j_gene: TRBJ1-2
abundance: few
v_gene: TRBV29-1
CDR3nt: TGCAGCGTTGAAGGGCCAGGGGGCCGTGGCTACACCTTC
CDR3aa: CSVEGPGGRGYTF

d_gene: TRBD1
j_gene: TRBJ2-2
abundance: .
v_gene: TRBV5-6
CDR3nt: TGTGCCAGCAGCCCACAGGGGTCCACCGGGGAGCTGTTTTTT
CDR3aa: CASSPQGSTGELFF

d_gene: .
j_gene: TRBJ1-3
abundance: once
v_gene: TRBV28
CDR3nt: TGTGCCAGCAGTTTTTCCTCCACATCTGGAAACACCATATATTTT
CDR3aa: CASSFSSTSGNTIYF

d_gene: .
j_gene: TRBJ2-1
abundance: .
v_gene: TRBV12-5
CDR3nt: TGTGCTAGTGGTCAGGGACTTGCCTACAATGAGCAGTTCTTC
CDR3aa: CASGQGLAYNEQFF

d_gene: .
j_gene: TRBJ2-1
abundance: .
v_gene: TRBV29-1
CDR3nt: TGCAGCGTTGAAGTTAGTCGGGATGAGCAGTTCTTC
CDR3aa: CSVEVSRDEQFF

d_gene: .
j_gene: TRBJ1-2
abundance: .
v_gene: TRBV6-5
CDR3nt: TGTGCCAGCAGTTACTCGGCTCAGGGTAAAGGCTACACCTTC
CDR3aa: CASSYSAQGKGYTF

d_gene: TRBD2
j_gene: TRBJ2-7
abundance: few
v_gene: TRBV30
CDR3nt: TGTGCCTGGATGGGTACGGCGGGAGGGCCTCGGGAGCAGTACTTC
CDR3aa: CAWMGTAGGPREQYF

d_gene: .
j_gene: TRBJ1-2
abundance: .
v_gene: TRBV7-8
CDR3nt: TGTGCCAGCAGCTTAAAGTCGGGAATTGATAACTATGGCTACACCTTC
CDR3aa: CASSLKSGIDNYGYTF

d_gene: TRBD2
j_gene: TRBJ2-1
abundance: .
v_gene: TRBV5-4
CDR3nt: TGTGCCAGCAGCCCGACTAGCGACTACAATGAGCAGTTCTTC
CDR3aa: CASSPTSDYNEQFF

d_gene: .
j_gene: TRBJ1-5
abundance: few
v_gene: TRBV6-1
CDR3nt: TGTGCCAGCAGTGAAGGGGCGGGTTTAATATCTCAGCCCCAGCATTTT
CDR3aa: CASSEGAGLISQPQHF

d_gene: .
j_gene: TRBJ2-7
abundance: few
v_gene: TRBV7-2
CDR3nt: TGTGCCAGCAGCTCCTACAGTGACAACTACGAGCAGTACTTC
CDR3aa: CASSSYSDNYEQYF

d_gene: TRBD2
j_gene: TRBJ2-3
abundance: .
v_gene: TRBV29-1
CDR3nt: TGCAGCGTTGTGGGGCGGGGGGCCACAGATACGCAGTATTTT
CDR3aa: CSVVGRGATDTQYF

d_gene: .
j_gene: TRBJ2-1
abundance: .
v_gene: TRBV5-1
CDR3nt: TGCGCCAGCAGCTCGGGGGTTAGCTCCTACAATGAGCAGTTCTTC
CDR3aa: CASSSGVSSYNEQFF

d_gene: .
j_gene: TRBJ2-5
abundance: .
v_gene: TRBV4-3
CDR3nt: TGCGCCAGCAGCCTGTGGCGGTCCCAAGAGACCCAGTACTTC
CDR3aa: CASSLWRSQETQYF

d_gene: .
j_gene: TRBJ2-7
abundance: .
v_gene: TRBV28
CDR3nt: TGTGCCAGCAGTTTGCTGACCGGGACTGGAAACTACGAGCAGTACTTC
CDR3aa: CASSLLTGTGNYEQYF

d_gene: .
j_gene: TRBJ2-2
abundance: .
v_gene: TRBV21-1
CDR3nt: TGTGCCAGCAGCAATACCGCGGGAGGGTCTACCGGGGAGCTGTTTTTT
CDR3aa: CASSNTAGGSTGELFF

d_gene: .
j_gene: TRBJ2-7
abundance: .
v_gene: TRBV4-2
CDR3nt: TGTGCCAGCAGCCAAGATAAAGAGGGTACCTACGAGCAGTACTTC
CDR3aa: CASSQDKEGTYEQYF

d_gene: TRBD1
j_gene: TRBJ1-5
abundance: .
v_gene: TRBV28
CDR3nt: TGTGCCAGCAACGGGGCAGGGGGCGAAGAAGGCAATCAGCCCCAGCATTTT
CDR3aa: CASNGAGGEEGNQPQHF